The TCR beta chain described here comes from a study of blood T cell repertoires in COVID-19. Study in general: Both acute and convalescent COVID-19 samples were obtained from the United States, Italy and Spain. PBMCs, B-cell-depleted T cells, or T cells were the source of the cDNA or gDNA that made up the material.

In this sample, this clone turned up once. Original processing methods: Estimation of nucleated cell counts was performed using reference gene primer amplification. Here immunoSEQ multiplex PCR was the method, and the copy in TCRdb shows in-frame clones only, minus some. The DNA gave D and trimming, while V, J and clone size come from that table. The sample consists of about 190,000 clones, less than 90% of them appearing once. The CDR3 has 16 residues. Germline V gene lookup returns CDR1 KGHSH and CDR2 LQKENI. The trim removed 4 bases at V and 4 bases at J, leaving 8 bases unmatched. Sequenced sample: peripheral blood. The source is a human donor in a cohort sampled during active COVID-19. The V and J genes are TRBV18 and TRBJ2-1, with 9 bases fitting TRBD2. The CDR3 DNA sequence: TGTGCCAGCTCACGCGCGGGGGGGCTCGATTACAATGAGCAGTTCTTC. Protein sequence: CASSRAGGLDYNEQFF.